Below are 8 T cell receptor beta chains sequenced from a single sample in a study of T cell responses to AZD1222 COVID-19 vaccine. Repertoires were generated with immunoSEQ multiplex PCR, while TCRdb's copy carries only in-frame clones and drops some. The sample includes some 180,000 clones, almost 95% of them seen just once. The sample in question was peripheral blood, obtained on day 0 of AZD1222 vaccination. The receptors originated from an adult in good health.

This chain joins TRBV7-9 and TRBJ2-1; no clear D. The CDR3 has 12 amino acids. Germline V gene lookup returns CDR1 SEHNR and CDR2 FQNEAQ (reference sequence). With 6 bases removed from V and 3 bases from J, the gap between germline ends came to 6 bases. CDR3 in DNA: TGTGCCAGCAGGAACAGCTACAATGAGCAGTTCTTC. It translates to CASRNSYNEQFF. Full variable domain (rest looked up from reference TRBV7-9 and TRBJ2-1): DTGVSQNPRHKITKRGQNVTFRCDPISEHNRLYWYRQTLGQGPEFLTYFQNEAQLEKSRLLSDRFSAERPKGSFSTLEIQRTEQGDSAMYLCASRNSYNEQFFGPGTRLTVL.

DNA for the CDR3: TGCGCCAGCAGCCCAGGCCGGGGGACAGGGGTCCCTGAAGCTTTCTTT. This translates into CASSPGRGTGVPEAFF. The chain uses TRBV5-1 and TRBJ1-1; 10 nucleotides agree with TRBD1. The V gene's germline CDR1 is SGHRS and CDR2 YFSETQ. The CDR3 loop spans 16 amino acids. V dropped 4 bases and J dropped 6; count of bases not matched to a gene: 12.

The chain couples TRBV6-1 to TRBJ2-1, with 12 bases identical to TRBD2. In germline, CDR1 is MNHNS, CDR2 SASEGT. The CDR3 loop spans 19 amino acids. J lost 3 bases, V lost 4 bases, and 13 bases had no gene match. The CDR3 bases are TGTGCCAGCAGTGTCCCCTCACTAGCGGGGGGACCAATCTACAATGAGCAGTTCTTC. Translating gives CASSVPSLAGGPIYNEQFF.

The CDR3 region has the DNA TGTGCCAGCAGCGGGGGGGGAAACTATGGCTACACCTTC. Its translation: CASSGGGNYGYTF. The chain recombines TRBV12-3 or TRBV12-4 with TRBJ1-2, with D perhaps TRBD1 (5 bases). V gave up 6 bases and J gave up 2 bases, with 10 bases separating them. The CDR3 length is 13 residues.

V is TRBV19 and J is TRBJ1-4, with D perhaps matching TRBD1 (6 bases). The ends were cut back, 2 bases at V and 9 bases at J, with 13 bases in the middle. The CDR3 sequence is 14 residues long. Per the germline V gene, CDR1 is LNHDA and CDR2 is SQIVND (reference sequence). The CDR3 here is CASSIRGTAQKLFF. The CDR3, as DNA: TGTGCCAGTAGTATAAGGGGGACTGCTCAAAAACTGTTTTTT.

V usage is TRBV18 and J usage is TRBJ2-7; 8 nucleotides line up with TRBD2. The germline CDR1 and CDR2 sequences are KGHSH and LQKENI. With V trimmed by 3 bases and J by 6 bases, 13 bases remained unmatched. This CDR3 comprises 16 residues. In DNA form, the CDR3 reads TGTGCCAGCTCACCCCAAACGACTAGCGTGATATTCGAGCAGTACTTC. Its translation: CASSPQTTSVIFEQYF.

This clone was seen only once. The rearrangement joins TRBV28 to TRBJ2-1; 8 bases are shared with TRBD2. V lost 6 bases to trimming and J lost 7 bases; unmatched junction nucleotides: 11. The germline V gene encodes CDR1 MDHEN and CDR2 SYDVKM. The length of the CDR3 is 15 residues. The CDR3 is CASSLISGGRNEQFF. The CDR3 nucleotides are TGTGCCAGCAGCCTCATTTCGGGGGGGCGGAATGAGCAGTTCTTC.

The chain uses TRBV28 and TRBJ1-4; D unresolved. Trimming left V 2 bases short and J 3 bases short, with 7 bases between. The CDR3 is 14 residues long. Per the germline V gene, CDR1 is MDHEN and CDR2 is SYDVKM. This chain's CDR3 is CASSLRTANEKLFF. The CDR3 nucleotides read TGTGCCAGCAGTTTACGGACGGCTAATGAAAAACTGTTTTTT.